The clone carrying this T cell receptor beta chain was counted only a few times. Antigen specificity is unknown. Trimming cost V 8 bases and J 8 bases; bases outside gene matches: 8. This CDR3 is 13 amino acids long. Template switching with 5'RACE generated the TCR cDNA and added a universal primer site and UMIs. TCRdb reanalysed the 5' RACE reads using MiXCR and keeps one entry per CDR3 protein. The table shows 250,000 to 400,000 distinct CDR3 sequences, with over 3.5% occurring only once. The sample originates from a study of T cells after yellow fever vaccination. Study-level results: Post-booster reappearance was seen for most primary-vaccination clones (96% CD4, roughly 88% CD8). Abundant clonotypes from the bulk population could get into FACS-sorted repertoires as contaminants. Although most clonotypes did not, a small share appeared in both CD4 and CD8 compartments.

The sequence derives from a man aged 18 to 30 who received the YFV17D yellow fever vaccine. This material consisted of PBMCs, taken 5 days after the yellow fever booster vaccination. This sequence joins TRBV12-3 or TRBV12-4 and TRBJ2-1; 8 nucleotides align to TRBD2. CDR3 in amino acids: CASLRGGLDEQFF. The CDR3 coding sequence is TGTGCCAGCCTACGGGGGGGCTTGGATGAGCAGTTCTTC.